The 9 T cell receptor beta chains listed next were all sequenced from one sample in a study of T cell repertoires in cytomegalovirus infection. MiXCR was run by TCRdb on the reads, yielding one entry per CDR3 protein. The data show 200,000 or so distinct CDR3 sequences, roughly 27% seen once. Material: PBMCs. The receptors were sampled from a human donor in good health (CMV status not recorded). Some clones in this sample may be carry-over from other donors' samples.

This clonotype has a handful of counts. The chain is built from TRBV25-1 and TRBJ1-2; no reliable D call. The V and J ends lost 6 bases and 1 base respectively, with 15 bases between them. In germline, CDR1 is MGHDK, CDR2 SYGVNS. The CDR3 has 15 amino acids. The CDR3 protein is CASSATDTVNYGYTF. The CDR3 coding sequence is TGTGCCAGCAGCGCTACCGACACAGTTAACTATGGCTACACCTTC.

As concerns this clonotype: This may stem from a read error, because a much larger clone lies one nucleotide away. The chain employs TRBV7-2 and TRBJ2-1; D ambiguous. The CDR3 runs 14 residues. CDR1 and CDR2 (germline): SGHTA, FQGNSA. The CDR3 DNA reads as TGTGCCAGCAGCATAGAACAACTTAACAATGAGCTGTTCTTC. Translated: CASSIEQLNNELFF. Full variable domain (remainder filled in from reference TRBV7-2 and TRBJ2-1): GAGVSQSPSNKVTEKGKDVELRCDPISGHTALYWYRQSLGQGLEFLIYFQGNSAPDKSGLPSDRFSAERTGGSVSTLTIQRTQQEDSAVYLCASSIEQLNNELFFGPGTRLTVL.

This clonotype was found a few times. This rearrangement joins TRBV6-2 or TRBV6-3 to TRBJ2-1; 10 positions agree with TRBD2. J lost 5 bases, V lost 2 bases, and 0 bases had no gene match. The CDR3 sequence is 14 residues long. From germline, CDR1 is MNHEY and CDR2 SVGEGT. The CDR3 is CASSYGLADNEQFF. In nucleotides, the CDR3 is TGTGCCAGCAGTTACGGACTAGCGGACAATGAGCAGTTCTTC.

In this sample, this clonotype turned up a few times. The J gene is TRBJ1-2, the V gene TRBV29-1; maybe TRBD1 (5 bases). The CDR3 covers 12 residues. Germline V gene data show CDR1 as SQVTM and CDR2 as ANQGSEA. Trimming shortened V by 3 bases and J by 4 bases, and 9 bases separated the two germline ends. The DNA for the CDR3 is TGCAGCGTTGAGTCAGGGAGCTATGGCTACACCTTC. Protein product: CSVESGSYGYTF.

The chain joins TRBV7-6 to TRBJ1-5; D possibly corresponds to TRBD1 (5 bases). Germline values: CDR1 SGHVS, CDR2 FNYEAQ. Trimming left V 9 bases short and J 4 bases short, with 19 bases between. The CDR3 is 15 residues long. The CDR3 protein is CASSRGTNGNQPQHF. CDR3 DNA sequence: TGTGCCAGTAGCAGAGGGACCAACGGGAATCAGCCCCAGCATTTT.

The chain links TRBV7-6 to TRBJ1-6; possible D gene TRBD1, 6 bases. CDR3 length: 17 amino acids. Germline CDR1 and CDR2: SGHVS and FNYEAQ. V lost 3 bases to trimming and J lost 8 bases, with 20 bases between them. CDR3 nucleotides: TGTGCCAGCAGCTTGAGTACAGGCAGGGGTATTGATTCACCCCTCCACTTT. Translating it yields CASSLSTGRGIDSPLHF. The full variable domain, with the rest looked up from reference TRBV7-6 and TRBJ1-6, is GAGVSQSPRYKVTKRGQDVALRCDPISGHVSLYWYRQALGQGPEFLTYFNYEAQQDKSGLPNDRFSAERPEGSISTLTIQRTEQRDSAMYRCASSLSTGRGIDSPLHFGNGTRLTVT.

The chain has TRBV7-2 and TRBJ1-1; TRBD1 might be the D (6 bases). The CDR3 runs 13 residues. CDR1 is SGHTA and CDR2 is FQGNSA in the germline V gene. Trimming removed 8 bases from V and 7 bases from J, with 17 bases in between. CDR3 bases: TGTGCCAGCTCCCGAGGGGGGCGGGGTGAAGCTTTCTTT. This sequence encodes CASSRGGRGEAFF.

This clonotype was picked up many times. The rearrangement links TRBV6-2 or TRBV6-3 to TRBJ2-3; 10 bases agree with TRBD1. V was pared by 0 bases and J by 4 bases, with 4 bases of the junction left unmatched. Germline V CDR1 and CDR2: MNHEY, SVGEGT. The CDR3 spans 16 residues. The CDR3 loop is CASSYSRQGAADTQYF. The CDR3 DNA is TGTGCCAGCAGTTACTCGCGACAGGGGGCCGCAGATACGCAGTATTTT.

This clonotype was seen many times. The V call is TRBV19, the J call TRBJ2-2; possibly TRBD1 for D (6 bases). Germline-derived CDR1 and CDR2 are LNHDA and SQIVND (reference sequence). This CDR3 region has 15 residues. Trimming shortened V by 7 bases and J by 2 bases, and 14 bases separated the two germline ends. The CDR3 spells CASTQLGANTGELFF. CDR3 coding DNA: TGTGCCAGTACACAGCTGGGGGCTAACACCGGGGAGCTGTTTTTT. The full variable domain, with the rest looked up from reference TRBV19 and TRBJ2-2, is DGGITQSPKYLFRKEGQNVTLSCEQNLNHDAMYWYRQDPGQGLRLIYYSQIVNDFQKGDIAEGYSVSREKKESFPLTVTSAQKNPTAFYLCASTQLGANTGELFFGEGSRLTVL.